This entry lists 20 T cell receptor beta chains sequenced from one sample in a study of blood T cell repertoires in COVID-19. The assay was immunoSEQ multiplex PCR, and TCRdb's table has in-frame clones only and misses some. The sample lists 100,000 or so clones; approximately 70% were seen once. The source material was peripheral blood. All receptors derive from an elderly man with acute or convalescent COVID-19.

V gene TRBV7-9 combines with J gene TRBJ1-3, with D tentatively TRBD1 (6 bases). This CDR3 is built from 17 residues. CDR1 SEHNR and CDR2 FQNEAQ come from the germline V gene (reference sequence). Trimming took off 0 bases at V and 0 bases at J, with 12 bases between the two ends. The CDR3 region is CASSLALTGPSGNTIYF. CDR3 DNA: TGTGCCAGCAGCTTAGCGCTAACAGGGCCCTCTGGAAACACCATATATTTT.

The rearrangement joins TRBV7-9 to TRBJ1-3, with D uncertain. V was pared by 0 bases and J by 3 bases, with 6 bases between. Germline CDR1 is SEHNR and CDR2 is FQNEAQ (reference sequence). The CDR3 loop spans 14 amino acids. CDR3 sequence reads: CASSLAAGGNTIYF. CDR3 sequence (DNA): TGTGCCAGCAGCTTAGCGGCTGGTGGAAACACCATATATTTT.

The V gene is TRBV5-1, the J gene TRBJ2-3, with D tentatively TRBD2 (5 bases). The V gene's germline CDR1 is SGHRS and CDR2 YFSETQ. V gave up 6 bases and J gave up 3 bases, with 14 bases separating them. The length of the CDR3 is 14 residues. CDR3 in DNA: TGCGCCAGCACCCTGACGAGCGGAACAGATACGCAGTATTTT. Translation gives CASTLTSGTDTQYF. Supplemented by reference TRBV5-1 and TRBJ2-3, the full variable domain reads KAGVTQTPRYLIKTRGQQVTLSCSPISGHRSVSWYQQTPGQGLQFLFEYFSETQRNKGNFPGRFSGRQFSNSRSEMNVSTLELGDSALYLCASTLTSGTDTQYFGPGTRLTVL.

This clone occurred a few times. This rearrangement joins TRBV28 to TRBJ2-7; possible D gene TRBD2, 6 bases. The length of the CDR3 is 15 residues. The ends were cut back, 5 bases at V and 5 bases at J, with 19 bases in the middle. Germline assignment: CDR1 MDHEN and CDR2 SYDVKM. The CDR3 region is CASSPHTGAPNEQYF. The CDR3 region has the DNA TGTGCCAGCAGTCCCCATACGGGAGCCCCCAACGAGCAGTACTTC.

This sequence joins TRBV21-1 and TRBJ1-2; TRBD1 was called by the table and not checked on the DNA. TRBV21-1 corresponds to a pseudogene. The CDR3 runs to 13 residues. The CDR3 spells CASSKVSRVGYTF. DNA for the CDR3: TGTGCCAGCAGCAAAGTTAGCAGGGTCGGCTACACCTTC.

The V and J genes are TRBV28 and TRBJ1-5; D may be TRBD1 (5 bases). V was shortened by 7 bases and J by 1 base, with 17 bases between the two germline ends. Germline V gene lookup returns CDR1 MDHEN and CDR2 SYDVKM. The CDR3 extends over 16 amino acids. As DNA, the CDR3 is TGTGCCAGCACCCAGGCAGGGACTTGGAGCAATCAGCCCCAGCATTTT. Translating it yields CASTQAGTWSNQPQHF.

V usage is TRBV11-2 and J usage is TRBJ2-7, with a weak D call TRBD1 (5 bases). Deletions cut 5 bases from V and 4 bases from J, with 6 bases between. Germline V gene lookup returns CDR1 SGHAT and CDR2 FQNNGV. The CDR3 totals 11 residues. CDR3 in DNA: TGTGCCAGCAGCCCAGGGTACGAGCAGTACTTC. It specifies CASSPGYEQYF.

V gene TRBV30 combines with J gene TRBJ2-7; D is uncertain. The CDR3 sequence is 13 residues long. V lost 4 bases and J lost 2, with 12 bases in between. Looked up from germline, CDR1 is GTSNPN and CDR2 is SVGIG (reference sequence). In nucleotides, the CDR3 is TGTGCCTGGAAGTTCTCAGGCGCCTACGAGCAGTACTTC. This gives the protein CAWKFSGAYEQYF.

The rearrangement links TRBV5-5 to TRBJ1-2, with D possibly being TRBD1 (6 bases). Trimming pared 4 bases from V and 4 bases from J, leaving 14 bases between. The V gene's germline CDR1 is SGHKS and CDR2 YYEKEE (reference sequence). This CDR3 region has 14 residues. The CDR3 here is CASSADGQLYGYTF. The CDR3 nucleotides are TGTGCCAGCAGCGCCGATGGACAGCTCTATGGCTACACCTTC.

The rearrangement joins TRBV30 to TRBJ2-5; 8 positions agree with TRBD1. The junction had 1 base not matched to a gene; V was cut back by 0 bases and J by 1 base. The CDR3 has 14 residues. The germline V gene encodes CDR1 GTSNPN and CDR2 SVGIG (reference sequence). CDR3 protein: CAWSVGTGQETQYF. The CDR3 coding sequence is TGTGCCTGGAGTGTAGGGACAGGCCAAGAGACCCAGTACTTC.

The chain has TRBV19 and TRBJ1-2, with a possible D match to TRBD1 (5 bases). V was clipped by 5 bases and J by 5 bases, with 9 bases between them. The length of the CDR3 is 12 residues. CDR1 LNHDA and CDR2 SQIVND come from the germline V gene (reference sequence). This chain's CDR3 is CASSQRGYGYTF. DNA for the CDR3: TGTGCCAGTAGTCAAAGGGGATATGGCTACACCTTC.

This chain connects TRBV10-1 to TRBJ2-1; TRBD2 matches 8 bases. J gave up 10 bases and V 3 bases, and 20 bases lay outside the gene matches. This CDR3 has 18 amino acids. CDR1 is WNHNN, CDR2 SYGVQD, per germline (reference sequence). The CDR3 coding sequence is TGCGCCAGCAGTGAAAGAATCGGGAGGGCCCCCTATGCGGACGAGCAGTTCTTC. It translates to CASSERIGRAPYADEQFF.

The chain is built from TRBV19 and TRBJ2-3; D possibly corresponds to TRBD1 (6 bases). The CDR3 length is 18 residues. Germline values: CDR1 LNHDA, CDR2 SQIVND (reference sequence). The ends were cut back, 2 bases at V and 0 bases at J, with 18 bases in the middle. The CDR3 reads CASSIRGSATGSTDTQYF. CDR3 DNA sequence: TGTGCCAGTAGTATAAGGGGATCGGCGACAGGAAGCACAGATACGCAGTATTTT.

The rearrangement joins TRBV11-2 to TRBJ2-3, with D hard to call. CDR1 and CDR2 from the germline V gene are SGHAT and FQNNGV. Trimming left V 0 bases short and J 6 bases short, with 7 bases between. This CDR3 is 13 amino acids long. This chain's CDR3 is CASSLDRLDTQYF. The CDR3 DNA follows: TGTGCCAGCAGCTTAGATCGTCTGGATACGCAGTATTTT.

The gene calls are TRBV18 and TRBJ1-5; TRBD1 agrees at 7 bases. V was clipped by 4 bases and J by 1 base; unmatched bases: 7. Germline CDR1 reads KGHSH; CDR2 reads LQKENI. The CDR3 is made up of 16 amino acids. As DNA, the CDR3 is TGTGCCAGCTCACTAGACAGGGTGGGGAGCAATCAGCCCCAGCATTTT. Translated: CASSLDRVGSNQPQHF.

This clone showed up just once. The chain combines TRBV28 with TRBJ2-3; D ambiguous. Germline lookup yields CDR1 MDHEN and CDR2 SYDVKM. V lost 6 bases and J 2 bases, leaving 6 bases between the germline ends. This CDR3 has 12 residues. The CDR3 sequence: CASSQFTDTQYF. CDR3 bases: TGTGCCAGCAGCCAATTCACAGATACGCAGTATTTT. Based on the CDR3 plus reference TRBV28 and TRBJ2-3, the full variable domain is DVKVTQSSRYLVKRTGEKVFLECVQDMDHENMFWYRQDPGLGLRLIYFSYDVKMKEKGDIPEGYSVSREKKERFSLILESASTNQTSMYLCASSQFTDTQYFGPGTRLTVL.

In nucleotides, the CDR3 is TGTGCCAGCATTGGGGGCTGGGGGACTGAAGCTTTCTTT. It is translated as CASIGGWGTEAFF. The chain joins TRBV28 to TRBJ1-1; D is possibly TRBD1 (6 bases). V was pared by 7 bases and J by 5 bases, with 14 bases between. The length of the CDR3 is 13 residues. Germline V gene data show CDR1 as MDHEN and CDR2 as SYDVKM. The variable domain in full, with the rest retrieved from reference TRBV28 and TRBJ1-1, is DVKVTQSSRYLVKRTGEKVFLECVQDMDHENMFWYRQDPGLGLRLIYFSYDVKMKEKGDIPEGYSVSREKKERFSLILESASTNQTSMYLCASIGGWGTEAFFGQGTRLTVV.

This clone was counted many times. V and J are TRBV27 and TRBJ2-1, with a weak D call TRBD2 (5 bases). The CDR3 has 15 residues. Germline V lookup: CDR1 MNHEY, CDR2 SMNVEV (reference sequence). Trimming shortened V by 5 bases and J by 0 bases, and 11 bases separated the two germline ends. As DNA, the CDR3 is TGTGCCAGCAGTCGGAGGCCCACCTCCTACAATGAGCAGTTCTTC. It codes for CASSRRPTSYNEQFF.

The chain is built from TRBV6-5 and TRBJ2-2; 9 nucleotides line up with TRBD1. CDR1 is MNHEY, CDR2 SVGAGI, per germline. The CDR3 extends over 14 amino acids. Germline trimming cut 10 bases from V and 4 bases from J; bases unmatched to any gene: 7. CDR3 bases: TGTGCCACCACCGGGACAGGGACCACCGGGGAGCTGTTTTTT. Its translation is CATTGTGTTGELFF.

This rearrangement joins TRBV27 to TRBJ1-1; 10 bases are shared with TRBD1. Germline CDR1 and CDR2: MNHEY and SMNVEV (reference sequence). The trim removed 6 bases at V and 5 bases at J, leaving 6 bases unmatched. The CDR3 loop spans 14 amino acids. The CDR3 region is CASSPDRGGTEAFF. The DNA of the CDR3 is TGTGCCAGCAGCCCGGACAGGGGGGGGACTGAAGCTTTCTTT.